One sample yielded the 2 T cell receptor beta chains listed below, sequenced in a study of cytomegalovirus exposure and HLA in healthy donors. Clones were sequenced by immunoSEQ multiplex PCR, and TCRdb holds only the in-frame ones, with some missing. The table shows 65,000 to 75,000 clones, with 85% to 95% occurring only once. Material for sequencing was PBMCs. These receptor sequences come from a man younger than 35 in good health and CMV-seropositive.

The chain joins TRBV14 to TRBJ2-5; D is unclear. V was trimmed by 4 bases and J by 0 bases, leaving 21 bases between them. The CDR3 spans 18 residues. The germline V gene encodes CDR1 SGHDN and CDR2 FVKESK. CDR3 loop: CASSPLQSAATYQETQYF. As DNA, the CDR3 is TGTGCCAGCAGCCCCCTTCAGTCGGCGGCAACGTACCAAGAGACCCAGTACTTC.

This sequence joins TRBV9 and TRBJ2-1, with a possible D match to TRBD2 (5 bases). Trimming removed 1 base from V and 3 bases from J, with 5 bases in between. The CDR3 has 13 residues. CDR1 and CDR2 (germline): SGDLS, YYNGEE. The CDR3 loop is CASSVSGYNEQFF. The CDR3 bases are TGTGCCAGCAGCGTAAGCGGCTACAATGAGCAGTTCTTC.